This T cell receptor beta chain emerged from a study of blood T cell repertoires in COVID-19. In germline, CDR1 is LNHDA, CDR2 SQIVND (reference sequence). V was cut by 4 bases and J by 3 bases, with 13 bases left in between. The length of the CDR3 is 15 residues. Here immunoSEQ multiplex PCR was the method, and the copy in TCRdb shows in-frame clones only, minus some. The top ten hold about 4.8% of the sample, which has approximately 400,000 clones, less than 90% seen once. The V gene is TRBV19, the J gene TRBJ1-5; maybe TRBD1 (6 bases). Sequenced: PBMCs or T cells enriched from blood (not recorded which). The receptor was isolated from a woman between 45 and 65 years old who had recovered from COVID-19. CDR3 bases: TGTGCCAGTAGTAGGGGCCCAGGGGCCAATCAGCCCCAGCATTTT. It codes for CASSRGPGANQPQHF.